The table lists the clone carrying this TCR beta chain with many counts. The CDR3 covers 13 residues. The V gene's germline CDR1 is DFQATT and CDR2 SNEGSKA (reference sequence). V shed 4 bases and J shed 4 bases, with 14 bases lying between them. The record originates from a study of neurological immune-mediated disorders. The time point: longitudinal time-point 1 (baseline). A total of 2 million PBMCs stored at -80 degrees C provided the unsorted libraries. 5'RACE employing 10-nucleotide random UMIs yielded the cDNA. TCRdb independently ran MiXCR on the 5' RACE reads; one entry per CDR3 protein. The sample includes about 57,000 distinct CDR3 sequences, approximately 12% seen only once; the top ten take less than 8%.

Material: PBMCs. The chain joins TRBV20-1 to TRBJ2-7; TRBD1 or TRBD2 may be the D gene (6 bases each). The TCR was taken from a male donor with HTLV-1-associated myelopathy (HAM/TSP). The CDR3 loop reads CSATRGVRYEQYF. The CDR3 DNA sequence: TGCAGTGCTACGAGGGGGGTTCGGTACGAGCAGTACTTC.